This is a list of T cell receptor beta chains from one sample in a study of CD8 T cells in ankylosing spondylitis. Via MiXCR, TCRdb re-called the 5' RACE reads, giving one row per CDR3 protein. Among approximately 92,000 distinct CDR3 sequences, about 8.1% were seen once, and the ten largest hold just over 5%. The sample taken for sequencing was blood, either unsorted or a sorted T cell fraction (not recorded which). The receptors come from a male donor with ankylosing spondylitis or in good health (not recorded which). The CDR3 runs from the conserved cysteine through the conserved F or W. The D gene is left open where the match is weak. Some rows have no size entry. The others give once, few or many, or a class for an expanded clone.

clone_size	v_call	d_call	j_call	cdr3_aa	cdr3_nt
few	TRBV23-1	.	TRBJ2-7	CASSQSRALRLMYEQYF	TGCGCCAGCAGTCAATCGAGGGCCCTCCGGCTAATGTACGAGCAGTACTTC
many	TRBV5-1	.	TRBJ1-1	CASSLVGGASNTEAFF	TGCGCCAGCAGCTTGGTTGGGGGAGCGTCCAACACTGAAGCTTTCTTT
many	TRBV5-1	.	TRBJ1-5	CASREDVDQPQHF	TGCGCCAGCAGGGAGGACGTCGATCAGCCCCAGCATTTT
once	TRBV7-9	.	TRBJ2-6	CASSSPGANVLTF	TGTGCCAGCAGCTCGCCTGGGGCCAACGTCCTGACTTTC
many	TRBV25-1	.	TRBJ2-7	CASSESLVPYEQYF	TGTGCCAGCAGTGAATCCCTGGTCCCCTACGAGCAGTACTTC
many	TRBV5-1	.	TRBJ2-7	CASSPRTAAGLPEQYF	TGCGCCAGCAGCCCGAGGACAGCGGCCGGATTACCCGAGCAGTACTTC
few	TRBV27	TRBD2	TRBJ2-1	CASLNSGGASYNEQFF	TGTGCCAGCCTAAATAGCGGGGGGGCATCCTACAATGAGCAGTTCTTC
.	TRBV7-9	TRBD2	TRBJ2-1	CASRSGGAVDEQFF	TGTGCCAGCAGGAGCGGGGGGGCCGTTGATGAGCAGTTCTTC
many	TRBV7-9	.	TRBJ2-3	CASSLGRGAFTDTQYF	TGTGCCAGCAGCTTAGGACGAGGGGCGTTCACAGATACGCAGTATTTT
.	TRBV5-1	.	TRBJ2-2	CASSLDQRNTGELFF	TGCGCCAGCAGCTTGGATCAGAGGAACACCGGGGAGCTGTTTTTT
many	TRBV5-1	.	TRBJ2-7	CASSDFYEQYF	TGCGCCAGCAGCGATTTCTACGAGCAGTACTTC
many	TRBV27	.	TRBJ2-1	CASSFTQGGSYNEQFF	TGTGCCAGCAGTTTCACCCAGGGGGGAAGCTACAATGAGCAGTTCTTC
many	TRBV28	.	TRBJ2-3	CASGPTVFPSDTQYF	TGTGCCAGCGGACCGACAGTCTTTCCCTCAGATACGCAGTATTTT